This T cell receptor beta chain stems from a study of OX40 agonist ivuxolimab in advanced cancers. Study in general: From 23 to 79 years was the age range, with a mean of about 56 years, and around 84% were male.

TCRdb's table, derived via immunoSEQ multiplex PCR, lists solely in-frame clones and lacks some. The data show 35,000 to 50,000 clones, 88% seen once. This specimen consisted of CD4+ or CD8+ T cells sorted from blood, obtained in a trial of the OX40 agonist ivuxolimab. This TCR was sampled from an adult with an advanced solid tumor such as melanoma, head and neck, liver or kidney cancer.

CDR3 coding DNA: TGTGCCAGCAGTCCCTCCCCTCCCTCCTACGAGCAGTACTTC. The encoded protein is CASSPSPPSYEQYF. The rearrangement joins TRBV27 to TRBJ2-7; D is uncertain. V was clipped by 5 bases and J by 0 bases, with 11 bases between them. Looked up from germline, CDR1 is MNHEY and CDR2 is SMNVEV (reference sequence). The CDR3 is 14 residues long.